These 20 T cell receptor beta chains came from one sample sequenced in a study of graft-versus-host responses after intestinal transplantation. Using immunoSEQ multiplex PCR, the repertoire was profiled, and TCRdb retains in-frame clones only, with some absent. The repertoire includes 9,500 to 13,000 clones, almost 95% of them detected once, and around 5% sits in the top ten. The sample consisted of PBMCs, taken 68 days after transplant. These TCRs come from a human patient who received an intestinal transplant, so some T cells may come from the graft donor.

As DNA, the CDR3 is TGCGCCAGCAGCCAAGACCTCCGGGACCCCAGCGGGGAGCTGTTTTTT. Amino acid sequence: CASSQDLRDPSGELFF. The rearrangement uses TRBV4-3 and TRBJ2-2, with D perhaps assigned TRBD1 or TRBD2 (5 bases each). Germline CDR1 and CDR2: LGHNA and YSLEER. There are 16 residues in the CDR3. The V end lost 0 bases, the J end lost 7 bases, and 15 bases lay between the germline ends.

V usage is TRBV28 and J usage is TRBJ2-7, with 8 bases fitting TRBD2. The CDR3 runs to 15 residues. Trimming at V came to 3 bases and at J to 0 bases, leaving 4 bases not matched to a gene. Germline V gene sequence: CDR1 MDHEN, CDR2 SYDVKM. CDR3 sequence (DNA): TGTGCCAGCAGTTTTTTGAGCGGGAGCTCCTACGAGCAGTACTTC. It specifies CASSFLSGSSYEQYF.

This chain links TRBV9 with TRBJ2-2; D possibly uses TRBD1 or TRBD2 (5 bases each). Between the trimmed V and J ends, which lost 4 bases and 6 bases, there was a span of 13 bases. Germline V gives CDR1 SGDLS, CDR2 YYNGEE. This CDR3 has 14 amino acids. CDR3 protein: CASSSRDPAGELFF. CDR3 DNA sequence: TGTGCCAGCAGCTCCCGGGACCCCGCCGGGGAGCTGTTTTTT. The full variable domain, its missing parts supplied by reference TRBV9 and TRBJ2-2, is DSGVTQTPKHLITATGQRVTLRCSPRSGDLSVYWYQQSLDQGLQFLIQYYNGEERAKGNILERFSAQQFPDLHSELNLSSLELGDSALYFCASSSRDPAGELFFGEGSRLTVL.

The J gene is TRBJ2-7, the V gene TRBV18; D unclear. The germline V gene encodes CDR1 KGHSH and CDR2 LQKENI. The CDR3 consists of 13 residues. Trimming removed 1 base from V and 7 bases from J, with 11 bases in between. CDR3 sequence: CASSPQVLREQYF. CDR3 sequence (DNA): TGTGCCAGCTCACCACAGGTTTTGCGGGAGCAGTACTTC.

The V call is TRBV6-6, the J call TRBJ2-7; D possibly corresponds to TRBD1 (6 bases). V shed 0 bases and J shed 3 bases, with 6 bases lying between them. Germline V gives CDR1 MNHNY, CDR2 SVGAGI (reference sequence). The CDR3 is 13 amino acids. The chain's CDR3 is CASSYSTGYEQYF. Here the CDR3 DNA reads TGTGCCAGCAGTTACTCGACAGGCTACGAGCAGTACTTC.

CDR3 amino acids: CASSQPGHEGQSRANVLTF. CDR3 DNA: TGTGCCAGCAGCCAACCAGGTCACGAAGGACAAAGTCGGGCCAACGTCCTGACTTTC. J is TRBJ2-6 and V is TRBV7-1; TRBD1 might be the D (5 bases). TRBV7-1 is recorded as an ORF, its role being uncertain. Trimming shortened V by 5 bases and J by 5 bases, and 25 bases separated the two germline ends. The CDR3 spans 19 residues.

The J gene is TRBJ1-5, the V gene TRBV28; D not resolved. The CDR3 covers 13 residues. V lost 2 bases and J lost 8, with 10 bases in between. Germline CDR1 reads MDHEN; CDR2 reads SYDVKM. The chain's CDR3 is CASSLSAREPQHF. CDR3 sequence (DNA): TGTGCCAGCAGTTTAAGTGCCCGGGAGCCCCAGCATTTT.

V usage is TRBV29-1 and J usage is TRBJ2-7; 7 positions agree with TRBD2. Unmatched junction bases numbered 24, after V lost 3 bases and J lost 7 bases. CDR1 and CDR2 (germline): SQVTM, ANQGSEA. This CDR3 is 18 amino acids long. CDR3 protein: CSVDNGPYSGGGEGEQYF. CDR3 bases: TGCAGCGTTGACAACGGGCCTTATAGCGGAGGAGGGGAGGGTGAGCAGTACTTC.

The rearrangement joins TRBV21-1 to TRBJ2-2; the D segment call TRBD1 is taken from the table without a DNA check. TRBV21-1 is termed a pseudogene. The CDR3 sequence is 15 residues long. CDR3 loop: CASSKGGQNTGELFF. In DNA form, the CDR3 reads TGTGCCAGCAGCAAAGGGGGACAGAACACCGGGGAGCTGTTTTTT.

This clone was recorded once. V gene TRBV11-2 combines with J gene TRBJ2-7, with 9 positions matching TRBD2. CDR3 length: 16 residues. CDR1 is SGHAT and CDR2 is FQNNGV in the germline V gene. J was trimmed by 1 base and V by 2 bases; bases with no gene match: 6. This chain's CDR3 is CASSLSDLAGSYEQYF. Written as DNA, the CDR3 is TGTGCCAGCAGCTTATCGGACCTAGCGGGGTCCTACGAGCAGTACTTC.

This chain uses TRBV7-5 with TRBJ1-5; the DNA was not compared with TRBD1, the D call given in the table. TRBV7-5 is labeled a pseudogene. This CDR3 is 15 amino acids long. The CDR3 bases are TGTGTCAGAAGCTCCGGACAGGATCCCAATCAGCCCCAGCATTTT. Its protein product is CVRSSGQDPNQPQHF.

The chain employs TRBV18 and TRBJ2-3, with TRBD1 as a possible D gene (5 bases). The length of the CDR3 is 14 residues. V dropped 3 bases and J dropped 1 base, with 8 bases sitting between them. The germline V gene has CDR1 KGHSH and CDR2 LQKENI. The chain's CDR3 is CASSPRDRTDTQYF. The CDR3 nucleotides are TGTGCCAGCTCACCCAGGGATCGCACAGATACGCAGTATTTT. The full variable domain, in which reference TRBV18 and TRBJ2-3 provide the parts outside the CDR3, is NAGVMQNPRHLVRRRGQEARLRCSPMKGHSHVYWYRQLPEEGLKFMVYLQKENIIDESGMPKERFSAEFPKEGPSILRIQQVVRGDSAAYFCASSPRDRTDTQYFGPGTRLTVL.

The chain carries TRBV5-6 and TRBJ2-7; D uncertain. The germline V gene encodes CDR1 SGHDT and CDR2 YYEEEE. The CDR3 is 14 amino acids. V was cut by 5 bases and J by 3 bases, with 15 bases left in between. DNA of the CDR3: TGTGCCAGCAGTCAGAGCCTAGAGGTCTACGAGCAGTACTTC. Protein product: CASSQSLEVYEQYF.

The chain uses TRBV28 and TRBJ1-5; no clear D gene. Germline CDR1 is MDHEN and CDR2 is SYDVKM. Deletions cut 6 bases from V and 7 bases from J, with 16 bases between. This CDR3 region has 14 residues. The CDR3: CASSLRVFGQPQHF. CDR3 bases: TGTGCCAGCAGCCTTAGGGTCTTTGGGCAGCCCCAGCATTTT.

This clone was detected once. The rearrangement uses TRBV11-3 and TRBJ2-7; the D is unclear. The CDR3 is 17 residues long. Trimming took 3 bases from V and 2 from J, leaving 20 bases between them. Germline lookup yields CDR1 SGHNT and CDR2 YENEEA. The CDR3 nucleotides are TGTGCCAGCAGCTTCACGCGAAGATTTTGGCGGACCTACGAGCAGTACTTC. This translates into CASSFTRRFWRTYEQYF.

This chain connects TRBV6-4 to TRBJ2-1, with TRBD1 matching 8 bases. CDR1 and CDR2 (germline): MRHNA, SNTAGT. This CDR3 is 14 amino acids long. J was trimmed by 3 bases and V by 4 bases; bases with no gene match: 2. In DNA, the CDR3 is TGTGCCAGCAGTGTACAGGGGGACTACAATGAGCAGTTCTTC. It specifies CASSVQGDYNEQFF.

V and J are TRBV4-1 and TRBJ2-1, with D unclear. Germline V gene sequence: CDR1 MGHRA, CDR2 YSYEKL. This CDR3 spans 14 amino acids. Trimming took 0 bases from V and 0 from J, leaving 3 bases between them. CDR3 in DNA: TGCGCCAGCAGCCAAGAGCCCTCCTACAATGAGCAGTTCTTC. It encodes CASSQEPSYNEQFF.

The J gene is TRBJ1-1, the V gene TRBV10-3; maybe TRBD1 (5 bases). From germline, CDR1 is ENHRY and CDR2 SYGVKD. V was clipped by 11 bases and J by 0 bases, with 13 bases between them. This CDR3 is 13 amino acids long. The CDR3 here is CASREQMNTEAFF. CDR3 sequence (DNA): TGTGCCTCCAGGGAACAGATGAACACTGAAGCTTTCTTT.

The V call is TRBV2, the J call TRBJ1-6; D uncertain. Trimming removed 2 bases at V and 5 bases at J, with 13 bases between. CDR1 and CDR2 (germline): SNHLY, FYNNEI. This CDR3 spans 16 amino acids. The CDR3: CASSELGSGNNSPLHF. The CDR3 coding sequence is TGTGCCAGCAGTGAACTTGGGAGTGGAAATAATTCACCCCTCCACTTT.

The chain joins TRBV11-2 to TRBJ1-1; D unresolved. The germline V and J ends were trimmed by 7 bases and 5 bases, with 11 bases remaining between them. Germline V gene sequence: CDR1 SGHAT, CDR2 FQNNGV. The CDR3 spans 12 residues. For the CDR3, the DNA is TGTGCCAGCACCCCTTTTAGGACTGAAGCTTTCTTT. Translation gives CASTPFRTEAFF.